One T cell receptor (beta chain) is described in this entry. TCRdb called the RT-PCR reads again in MiXCR, with one record for every CDR3 protein. The sample has about 680,000 distinct CDR3 sequences, over 12% seen once. CDR3 length: 15 amino acids. The V gene lost 2 bases and the J gene lost 0 bases, with 7 bases spanning the gap. CDR1 and CDR2 (germline): LGHDT, YNNKEL (reference sequence). Sample: memory CD4+ T cells from blood. The chain uses TRBV3-1 and TRBJ2-2; D remains ambiguous. The source of this sequence is a female donor in good health, serving as a healthy control. For the CDR3, the DNA is TGTGCCAGCAGCCAACTTCTCTCGAACACCGGGGAGCTGTTTTTT. Encoded protein: CASSQLLSNTGELFF.